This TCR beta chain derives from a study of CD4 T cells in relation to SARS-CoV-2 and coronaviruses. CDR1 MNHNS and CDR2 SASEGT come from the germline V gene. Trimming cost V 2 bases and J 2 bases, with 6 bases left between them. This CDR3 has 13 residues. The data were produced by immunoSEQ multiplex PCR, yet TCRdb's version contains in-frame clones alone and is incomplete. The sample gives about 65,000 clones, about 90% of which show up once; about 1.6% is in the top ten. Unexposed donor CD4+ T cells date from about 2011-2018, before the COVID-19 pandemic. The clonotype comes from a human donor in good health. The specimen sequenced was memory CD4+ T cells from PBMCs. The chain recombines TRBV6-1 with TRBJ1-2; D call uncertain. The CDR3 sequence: CASSERGNYGYTF. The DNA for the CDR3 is TGTGCCAGCAGTGAACGGGGAAACTATGGCTACACCTTC.